This T cell receptor (beta chain) originates from a study of CXCR3-negative and CXCR3-positive naive CD8 T cells. Overall study findings and caveats: TRB CDR3 hydrophobicity was greater in CXCR3-positive naive cells than in CXCR3-negative naive cells. Similarly elevated diversity marked both naive subsets, with memory CD8+ cells showing far lower diversity. Memory cells diverged, while naive CXCR3-positive and CXCR3-negative cells had similar TRBV-TRBJ usage.

Concerning this clonotype: As yet, its antigen is unknown.

Naive CD8+ T cells had a CD45RO-CCR7+CD27+CD95- phenotype. Via 5' RACE with UMI labels, TRB cDNA libraries were prepared. Reanalyzing the 5' RACE reads, TCRdb keeps one entry per CDR3 protein, without DNA. The sample holds 100,000 or so distinct CDR3 sequences. The V gene's germline CDR1 is SGHTA and CDR2 FQGNSA. The CDR3 contains 14 residues. The chain is built from TRBV7-2 and TRBJ2-5; no DNA is available, so the TRBD1 call from TCRdb remains unchecked. The clonotype was recovered from a human donor in good health. Some clones in this sample may be carry-over from other donors' samples. Specimen: naive CXCR3+ CD8+ T cells from blood. The subset: CD45RO-CCR7+CD27+CD95- naive CD8+ T cells expressing CXCR3 (TNR3+). The CDR3: CASRPGGREETQYF. Full variable domain (rest looked up from reference TRBV7-2 and TRBJ2-5): GAGVSQSPSNKVTEKGKDVELRCDPISGHTALYWYRQSLGQGLEFLIYFQGNSAPDKSGLPSDRFSAERTGGSVSTLTIQRTQQEDSAVYLCASRPGGREETQYFGPGTRLLVL.